This TCR beta chain was documented in a study of tumor-infiltrating lymphocytes in primary liver carcinoma. The CDR3 is made up of 12 amino acids. Trimming took 9 bases from V and 5 from J; bases not matched to a gene: 6. From germline, CDR1 is SGHAT and CDR2 FQNNGV. From 500 ng of total RNA, TCR beta-specific cDNA was reverse-transcribed using a constant-region primer. Investigators got TCR beta libraries out of three nested multiplex PCR rounds, done with slightly modified ARM-PCR. The opening two PCR rounds, approximately 10 cycles each, paired TRBV1-TRBV30 forward primers with a C-beta reverse primer. Via MiXCR, TCRdb re-called the multiplex PCR reads, giving one row per CDR3 protein. Of approximately 110,000 distinct CDR3 sequences in the sample, roughly 69% were seen once. Starting material for RNA and DNA co-extraction consisted of 20-30 mg of unsorted bulk tissue.

What was sequenced was liver tumor tissue from sampling region 1. The subset denotes: tumor region T1, superior pole. This sequence joins TRBV11-2 and TRBJ2-5, with 7 bases that match TRBD2. The receptor was isolated from a woman aged 60-75 years with primary liver carcinoma and hepatitis B virus infection. CDR3: CASSRGDETQYF. Written as DNA, the CDR3 is TGTGCCAGTAGCCGGGGGGATGAGACCCAGTACTTC.